The T cell receptor (beta chain) described here comes from a study of graft-versus-host responses after intestinal transplantation. Study context: Grafts that recipients had were multivisceral, liver-intestinal, or isolated intestinal transplants. Induction using anti-thymocyte globulin, followed by tacrolimus and steroids for roughly 3 years, was given to all recipients.

Libraries were prepared by immunoSEQ multiplex PCR; TCRdb keeps only in-frame clonotypes and omits some of them. The profile shows about 25,000 clones, 85% to 95% of them singletons. This CDR3 has 16 residues. Germline loops: CDR1 SGHDT, CDR2 YYEEEE. Trimming took 3 bases from V and 4 from J; bases not matched to a gene: 6. The TCR originated in a human patient who received an intestinal transplant, so some T cells may come from the graft donor. The starting material was PBMCs, obtained 18 days after transplant. This chain joins TRBV5-6 and TRBJ2-2; 10 bases are shared with TRBD1. The CDR3 region has the DNA TGTGCCAGCAGCTCAAGGGACAGGGGAGTCACCGGGGAGCTGTTTTTT. Residues: CASSSRDRGVTGELFF.